Presented here are 7 T cell receptor beta chains from one specimen sequenced in a study of blood T cell repertoires in COVID-19. Clones were sequenced by immunoSEQ multiplex PCR, and TCRdb holds only the in-frame ones, with some missing. The sample records over 150,000 clones, less than 90% being singletons. Input material: PBMCs or T cells enriched from blood (not recorded which). The origin of the receptors is a woman between 50 and 59 years old who had recovered from COVID-19.

The chain links TRBV5-1 to TRBJ2-5; weak D call: TRBD2 (5 bases). Germline CDR1 SGHRS, CDR2 YFSETQ. V dropped 2 bases and J dropped 0 bases, with 8 bases sitting between them. The CDR3 is 14 residues long. The CDR3 loop is CASSFTGYQETQYF. CDR3 DNA: TGCGCCAGCAGCTTCACGGGGTACCAAGAGACCCAGTACTTC. The entire variable domain, with the rest obtained from reference TRBV5-1 and TRBJ2-5, is as follows: KAGVTQTPRYLIKTRGQQVTLSCSPISGHRSVSWYQQTPGQGLQFLFEYFSETQRNKGNFPGRFSGRQFSNSRSEMNVSTLELGDSALYLCASSFTGYQETQYFGPGTRLLVL.

The rearrangement uses TRBV21-1 and TRBJ2-1; the DNA was not used to check the table's D call, TRBD2. TRBV21-1 is tagged as a pseudogene. The CDR3 is 16 amino acids. CDR3 sequence reads: CASSPPDSGRAYEQFF. In DNA, the CDR3 is TGTGCCAGCAGCCCCCCCGATAGCGGGAGGGCCTATGAGCAGTTCTTC.

The chain links TRBV19 to TRBJ1-5; TRBD1 agrees at 7 bases. Per germline, CDR1 LNHDA and CDR2 SQIVND (reference sequence). This CDR3 spans 16 amino acids. The junction had 5 bases not matched to a gene; V was cut back by 3 bases and J by 0 bases. CDR3 sequence (DNA): TGTGCCAGTAGTATGATCACAGGGGATAGCAATCAGCCCCAGCATTTT. Protein sequence: CASSMITGDSNQPQHF.

The chain uses TRBV2 and TRBJ1-1; maybe TRBD1 (6 bases). CDR3 length equals 14 residues. Trimming took 7 bases from V and 4 from J, leaving 16 bases between them. Germline CDR1 SNHLY, CDR2 FYNNEI. The DNA of the CDR3 is TGTGCCAGCAATGCCCAGGGAGGGGGCACTGAAGCTTTCTTT. It encodes CASNAQGGGTEAFF.

The chain is built from TRBV28 and TRBJ2-2; unclear D gene. Trimming removed 1 base from V and 3 bases from J, with 6 bases in between. This CDR3 is built from 14 residues. The germline gives CDR1 MDHEN, CDR2 SYDVKM. In DNA, the CDR3 is TGTGCCAGCAGTTTATTTATAGACACCGGGGAGCTGTTTTTT. Encoded protein: CASSLFIDTGELFF.

The gene calls are TRBV11-2 and TRBJ2-7, with 15 nucleotides matching TRBD2. Germline values: CDR1 SGHAT, CDR2 FQNNGV. This CDR3 is built from 18 residues. V trimming: 5 bases; J trimming: 0 bases; junction bases outside the gene matches: 8. The DNA of the CDR3 is TGTGCCAGCAGCCCCGGGACTAGCGGGAGGACCCTCTCCTACGAGCAGTACTTC. Protein: CASSPGTSGRTLSYEQYF.

In DNA, the CDR3 is TGTGCCAGCAGCACACAGACAGAAATCTACGAGCAGTACTTC. This codes for CASSTQTEIYEQYF. The chain is built from TRBV7-9 and TRBJ2-7, with D tentatively TRBD1 (5 bases). The CDR3 consists of 14 residues. With 5 bases removed from V and 3 bases from J, the gap between germline ends came to 14 bases. The germline V gene has CDR1 SEHNR and CDR2 FQNEAQ (reference sequence).